These 16 T cell receptor beta chains were sequenced from one sample in a study of T cell clones after liver transplantation. The repertoire was sequenced with immunoSEQ multiplex PCR; TCRdb's copy has only in-frame clones and lacks some. The data show approximately 100,000 clones, about 88% seen once. The material sequenced was CD4+ T cells from blood, taken about 50 months after liver transplant. The receptors were gathered from a human patient who received a liver transplant. The graft donor may have contributed some T cells.

The J gene is TRBJ2-3, the V gene TRBV5-1; D remains ambiguous. V was trimmed by 3 bases and J by 4 bases, leaving 9 bases between them. CDR3 length: 13 amino acids. Germline V gene sequence: CDR1 SGHRS, CDR2 YFSETQ. The CDR3 region has the DNA TGCGCCAGCAGCTCCTACCAGGCAGATACGCAGTATTTT. This encodes CASSSYQADTQYF.

The J gene is TRBJ1-5, the V gene TRBV6-6; D remains unclear. The CDR3 spans 15 residues. V lost 6 bases and J 3 bases, leaving 15 bases between the germline ends. CDR1 is MNHNY, CDR2 SVGAGI, per germline (reference sequence). CDR3 nucleotides: TGTGCCAGCAGCCTTCCGGGAGGAGTCAATCAGCCCCAGCATTTT. As protein: CASSLPGGVNQPQHF.

V is TRBV2 and J is TRBJ2-5; D might be TRBD2 (7 bases). The V end lost 6 bases, the J end lost 5 bases, and 22 bases lay between the germline ends. Germline V gene lookup returns CDR1 SNHLY and CDR2 FYNNEI. The CDR3 sequence is 16 residues long. DNA for the CDR3: TGTGCCAGCAGCCCAGTACGGGGGGCCCTCCGGGAGACCCAGTACTTC. Residues: CASSPVRGALRETQYF.

V gene TRBV6-5 combines with J gene TRBJ1-2; tentative D call: TRBD1 (5 bases). V was cut by 2 bases and J by 1 base, with 8 bases left in between. CDR3 length: 14 amino acids. The germline gives CDR1 MNHEY, CDR2 SVGAGI. The CDR3 coding sequence is TGTGCCAGCAGTTACACGGGGCATAACTATGGCTACACCTTC. This sequence encodes CASSYTGHNYGYTF.

This chain joins TRBV19 and TRBJ2-5; TRBD2 might be the D (6 bases). V was cut by 9 bases and J by 3 bases, with 14 bases left in between. The germline gives CDR1 LNHDA, CDR2 SQIVND (reference sequence). The CDR3 extends over 13 amino acids. The CDR3 region has the DNA TGTGCCAGCCGGGACTTACAGAAAGAGACCCAGTACTTC. It is translated as CASRDLQKETQYF.

Only a few counts were recorded for this clone. The chain carries TRBV7-2 and TRBJ1-1; no firm D call. Looked up from germline, CDR1 is SGHTA and CDR2 is FQGNSA. The CDR3 contains 12 residues. The V and J ends lost 1 base and 4 bases respectively, with 4 bases between them. The CDR3 coding sequence is TGTGCCAGCAGCTTAGGTCGCACTGAAGCTTTCTTT. Its protein is CASSLGRTEAFF.

The chain has TRBV27 and TRBJ1-1; D remains unclear. The CDR3 sequence is 14 residues long. Germline CDR1 MNHEY, CDR2 SMNVEV (reference sequence). V dropped 6 bases and J dropped 3 bases, with 14 bases sitting between them. For the CDR3, the DNA is TGTGCCAGCAGATTCTCGGGCTGGTACACTGAAGCTTTCTTT. It yields the protein CASRFSGWYTEAFF.

The chain combines TRBV29-1 with TRBJ2-3; TRBD2 is a possible D gene (7 bases). Between the trimmed V and J ends, which lost 6 bases and 2 bases, there was a span of 12 bases. Germline V gene lookup returns CDR1 SQVTM and CDR2 ANQGSEA. The CDR3 has 13 residues. The CDR3 here is CSVEGGATDTQYF. Here the CDR3 DNA reads TGCAGCGTAGAGGGGGGGGCCACAGATACGCAGTATTTT.

The count of this clone is one. This sequence joins TRBV6-6 and TRBJ2-1; 10 nucleotides align to TRBD1. In germline, CDR1 is MNHNY, CDR2 SVGAGI (reference sequence). The CDR3 sequence is 15 residues long. The V and J ends lost 3 bases and 8 bases, in that order; junction bases with no gene match: 7. CDR3 nucleotides: TGTGCCAGCAGTTATAGGGGGACAGGGGACCATGAGCAGTTCTTC. Translating gives CASSYRGTGDHEQFF.

The rearrangement uses TRBV5-6 and TRBJ1-2; TRBD1 might be the D (5 bases). The CDR3 has 15 residues. Germline V gives CDR1 SGHDT, CDR2 YYEEEE. The germline V and J ends were trimmed by 0 bases and 3 bases, with 12 bases remaining between them. This chain's CDR3 is CASSLDFQGDYGYTF. In nucleotides, the CDR3 is TGTGCCAGCAGCTTGGATTTTCAGGGTGACTATGGCTACACCTTC.

This sequence joins TRBV9 and TRBJ1-4, with D perhaps matching TRBD1 (5 bases). The CDR3 covers 14 residues. Trimming removed 4 bases from V and 10 bases from J, with 17 bases in between. Germline values: CDR1 SGDLS, CDR2 YYNGEE. CDR3 loop: CASSPGWATGKLFF. The DNA for the CDR3 is TGTGCCAGCAGCCCAGGGTGGGCGACCGGAAAACTGTTTTTT.

The chain joins TRBV19 to TRBJ2-3, with 8 bases that match TRBD2. Per the germline V gene, CDR1 is LNHDA and CDR2 is SQIVND (reference sequence). The CDR3 covers 15 residues. V was clipped by 5 bases and J by 4 bases; unmatched bases: 8. The CDR3 is CASSLREGVADTQYF. CDR3 sequence (DNA): TGTGCCAGTAGTCTCCGGGAGGGAGTGGCAGATACGCAGTATTTT.

This rearrangement joins TRBV7-2 to TRBJ2-3; D is ambiguous. The CDR3 is 14 residues long. The germline V and J ends were trimmed by 1 base and 2 bases, with 7 bases remaining between them. The germline CDR1 and CDR2 sequences are SGHTA and FQGNSA. The CDR3 nucleotides are TGTGCCAGCAGCTTAGATAGCTCCACAGATACGCAGTATTTT. This encodes CASSLDSSTDTQYF.

The chain recombines TRBV7-2 with TRBJ2-7, with D unresolved. V lost 3 bases and J 2 bases, leaving 8 bases between the germline ends. In germline, CDR1 is SGHTA, CDR2 FQGNSA. The CDR3 has 13 amino acids. For the CDR3, the DNA is TGTGCCAGCAGCTTTGAGCCTCCCTACGAGCAGTACTTC. Translation gives CASSFEPPYEQYF.

The V call is TRBV5-3, the J call TRBJ2-2; possibly TRBD2 for D (6 bases). TRBV5-3 has ORF status, its function being uncertain. The CDR3 runs to 15 residues. V lost 4 bases and J 8 bases, leaving 18 bases between the germline ends. CDR3 nucleotide sequence: TGTGCCAGAAGCGGACCGGGACTGGGACGGGGGGAGCTGTTTTTT. It is translated as CARSGPGLGRGELFF.

The rearrangement uses TRBV30 and TRBJ2-7, with 9 positions matching TRBD1. CDR1 is GTSNPN and CDR2 is SVGIG in the germline V gene (reference sequence). Trimming cost V 0 bases and J 3 bases; bases outside gene matches: 15. The CDR3 has 18 residues. CDR3 coding DNA: TGTGCCTGGAGTGTACTATGGACAGGGGTTACTAGTGGCTACGAGCAGTACTTC. As protein: CAWSVLWTGVTSGYEQYF.